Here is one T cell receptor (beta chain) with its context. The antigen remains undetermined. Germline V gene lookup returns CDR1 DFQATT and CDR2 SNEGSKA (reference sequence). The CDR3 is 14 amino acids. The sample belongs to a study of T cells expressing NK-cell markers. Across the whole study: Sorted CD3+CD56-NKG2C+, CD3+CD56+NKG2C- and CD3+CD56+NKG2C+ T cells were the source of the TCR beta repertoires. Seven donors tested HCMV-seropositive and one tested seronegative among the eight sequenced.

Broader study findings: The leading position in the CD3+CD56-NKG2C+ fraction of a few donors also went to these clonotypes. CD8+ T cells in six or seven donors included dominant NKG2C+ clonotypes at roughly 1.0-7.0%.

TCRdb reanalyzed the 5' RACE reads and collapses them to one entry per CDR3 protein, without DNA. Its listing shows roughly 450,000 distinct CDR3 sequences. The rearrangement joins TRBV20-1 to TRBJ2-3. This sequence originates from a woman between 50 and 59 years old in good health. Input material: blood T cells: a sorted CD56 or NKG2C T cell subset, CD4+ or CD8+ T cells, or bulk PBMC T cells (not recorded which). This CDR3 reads CSARDSGWSDTQYF.